This TCR beta chain is from a study of blood T cell repertoires in COVID-19. Study-level background: Samples taken during acute and convalescent COVID-19 were collected in the United States, Italy and Spain.

With 6 bases clipped from V and 4 bases from J, the junction kept 18 bases outside the gene matches. CDR1 is LNHDA, CDR2 SQIVND, per germline (reference sequence). The CDR3 has 17 amino acids. Original data processing: Using reference gene primer amplification, nucleated cell counts were estimated. Profiling relied on immunoSEQ multiplex PCR, and the TCRdb table lists in-frame clones only, not all of them. Clonal size and the V and J genes are those of that table, whereas D and trimming came from the DNA. Of some 200,000 clones in the sample, 85% to 90% are singletons; the top ten hold 5.9%. In this sample, this clone turned up a few times.

This sequence was found in an elderly man with acute or convalescent COVID-19. The sequencing sample was made of peripheral blood. V usage is TRBV19 and J usage is TRBJ2-7, with 7 bases lining up with TRBD2. CDR3 amino acids: CASSVGGEGRALYEQYV. As DNA, the CDR3 is TGTGCCAGTAGCGTTGGGGGGGAGGGCCGAGCATTATACGAGCAGTACGTC.